The 24 T cell receptor beta chains below come from one sample, sequenced in a study of blood T cell repertoires in COVID-19. Sequencing used immunoSEQ multiplex PCR; TCRdb keeps in-frame clones, though not all of them. The sample gives about 44,000 clones, more than 65% of which show up once; approximately 4.1% is in the top ten. The sample taken for sequencing was peripheral blood. The receptors come from a woman in her 70s with acute or convalescent COVID-19.

The CDR3 DNA follows: TGTGCCAGCAGTAAGGGGCTACGTTCACCCCTCCACTTT. This translates into CASSKGLRSPLHF. J is TRBJ1-6 and V is TRBV6-5; weak D call: TRBD1 (5 bases). There are 13 residues in the CDR3. V was pared by 5 bases and J by 9 bases, with 11 bases between. Germline CDR1 reads MNHEY; CDR2 reads SVGAGI.

The chain is built from TRBV29-1 and TRBJ2-2; 8 bases match TRBD2. There are 13 residues in the CDR3. Germline V gene lookup returns CDR1 SQVTM and CDR2 ANQGSEA. The ends lost 5 bases at V and 5 bases at J; junction bases unmatched: 4. The CDR3 reads CSVSLAGTGELFF. CDR3 bases: TGCAGCGTTTCATTAGCGGGGACCGGGGAGCTGTTTTTT.

The chain couples TRBV2 to TRBJ1-5; possible D gene TRBD1, 6 bases. The CDR3 totals 16 residues. CDR1 and CDR2 from the germline V gene are SNHLY and FYNNEI. Trimming stripped 7 bases from V and 0 bases from J, with 16 bases between. The CDR3 nucleotides are TGTGCCAGCACCCCCTCAGGACAGTTTAGCAATCAGCCCCAGCATTTT. As protein: CASTPSGQFSNQPQHF.

V and J are TRBV24-1 and TRBJ2-2; D not resolved. Trimming took off 0 bases at V and 0 bases at J, with 7 bases between the two ends. The CDR3 loop spans 16 amino acids. The V gene's germline CDR1 is KGHDR and CDR2 SFDVKD. CDR3 DNA: TGTGCCACCAGTGATTTGGGCAGGCCGAACACCGGGGAGCTGTTTTTT. It is translated as CATSDLGRPNTGELFF.

The V and J genes are TRBV7-2 and TRBJ2-4, with D possibly TRBD2 on 5 matching bases. V dropped 4 bases and J dropped 7 bases, with 14 bases sitting between them. There are 14 residues in the CDR3. Germline-derived CDR1 and CDR2 are SGHTA and FQGNSA. As DNA, the CDR3 is TGTGCCAGCAGCTCCCGAGCGGCCGGGAACATTCAGTACTTC. Its protein is CASSSRAAGNIQYF.

The gene calls are TRBV6-6 and TRBJ1-2; TRBD1 might be the D (5 bases). V shed 8 bases and J shed 7 bases, with 17 bases lying between them. Germline CDR1 is MNHNY and CDR2 is SVGAGI (reference sequence). The CDR3 is 13 residues long. For the CDR3, the DNA is TGTGCCAGCGTCTTTGGGGGGATCAGTGGCTACACCTTC. It codes for CASVFGGISGYTF.

The sample holds one count of this clone. The gene calls are TRBV6-6 and TRBJ1-6, with D unresolved. Germline CDR1 reads MNHNY; CDR2 reads SVGAGI (reference sequence). Trimming stripped 7 bases from V and 8 bases from J, with 12 bases between. The CDR3 sequence is 13 residues long. CDR3 nucleotide sequence: TGTGCCAGCAAAAGAGGGCTCGATTCACCCCTCCACTTT. Its translation is CASKRGLDSPLHF.

V gene TRBV7-9 combines with J gene TRBJ2-7; maybe TRBD1 (6 bases). CDR3 size: 15 residues. The V end was cut by 2 bases, the J end by 7 bases, with 18 bases between. Germline V gene data show CDR1 as SEHNR and CDR2 as FQNEAQ (reference sequence). In DNA, the CDR3 is TGTGCCAGCAGCTTATCAGGGGCTAAACTTGGGGAGCAGTACTTC. Translated, it gives CASSLSGAKLGEQYF.

The rearrangement uses TRBV20-1 and TRBJ1-2, with D maybe TRBD1 (6 bases). This CDR3 comprises 11 residues. With 5 bases removed from V and 2 bases from J, the gap between germline ends came to 6 bases. Per the germline V gene, CDR1 is DFQATT and CDR2 is SNEGSKA (reference sequence). CDR3 region: CSAGTNYGYTF. The CDR3 DNA follows: TGCAGTGCTGGGACAAACTATGGCTACACCTTC.

The rearrangement uses TRBV6-5 and TRBJ1-4; D gene unclear. V lost 6 bases and J lost 7, with 18 bases in between. Germline V gives CDR1 MNHEY, CDR2 SVGAGI. The CDR3 is made up of 15 amino acids. CDR3 coding DNA: TGTGCCAGCAGCAAGTCCGTGAGGGCAGGTGAAAAACTGTTTTTT. Translation gives CASSKSVRAGEKLFF.

This clone was seen a single time. The chain couples TRBV27 to TRBJ1-6, with unresolved D. Trimming shortened V by 3 bases and J by 9 bases, and 9 bases separated the two germline ends. CDR1 MNHEY and CDR2 SMNVEV come from the germline V gene (reference sequence). The CDR3 spans 13 residues. This CDR3 reads CASSFTTGSPLHF. In nucleotides, the CDR3 is TGTGCCAGCAGTTTCACGACTGGTTCACCCCTCCACTTT.

The chain has TRBV10-1 and TRBJ2-3; D may be TRBD2 (5 bases). The CDR3 has 15 amino acids. Trimming shortened V by 3 bases and J by 0 bases, and 10 bases separated the two germline ends. The germline V gene encodes CDR1 WNHNN and CDR2 SYGVQD (reference sequence). The CDR3 is CASSERGRSTDTQYF. CDR3 bases: TGCGCCAGCAGTGAACGGGGAAGGAGCACAGATACGCAGTATTTT.

V usage is TRBV25-1 and J usage is TRBJ2-7; TRBD1 agrees at 9 bases. The CDR3 contains 14 residues. The V gene end was trimmed by 6 bases and the J gene end by 2 bases; junction bases not matched to a gene: 5. The germline gives CDR1 MGHDK, CDR2 SYGVNS. CDR3 sequence: CASRTGGGTYEQYF. The CDR3 coding sequence is TGTGCCAGCAGAACAGGGGGCGGGACCTACGAGCAGTACTTC.

In DNA form, the CDR3 reads TGCAGCGTTGTGACAGGGCCCTATGGCTACACCTTC. This sequence encodes CSVVTGPYGYTF. The rearrangement uses TRBV29-1 and TRBJ1-2, with 7 positions matching TRBD1. This CDR3 is 12 amino acids long. Germline assignment: CDR1 SQVTM and CDR2 ANQGSEA. With 4 bases clipped from V and 4 bases from J, the junction kept 3 bases outside the gene matches.

The chain couples TRBV27 to TRBJ2-3, with 8 bases fitting TRBD2. The CDR3 contains 16 residues. V lost 4 bases, J lost 3 bases, and 9 bases stayed unmatched. Per the germline V gene, CDR1 is MNHEY and CDR2 is SMNVEV (reference sequence). In nucleotides, the CDR3 is TGTGCCAGCAGTTCGGGACTTTTAGCGGGGACAGATACGCAGTATTTT. Protein product: CASSSGLLAGTDTQYF.

The rearrangement joins TRBV2 to TRBJ2-7; 7 bases agree with TRBD1. CDR1 SNHLY and CDR2 FYNNEI come from the germline V gene. V lost 3 bases, J lost 0 bases, and 5 bases stayed unmatched. This CDR3 contains 15 residues. The CDR3 spells CASSEGQSSSYEQYF. The CDR3 DNA is TGTGCCAGCAGTGAGGGACAGAGCTCCTCCTACGAGCAGTACTTC.

The rearrangement links TRBV9 to TRBJ2-1; D perhaps matches TRBD1 (6 bases). This CDR3 has 17 residues. CDR1 is SGDLS, CDR2 YYNGEE, per germline. Trimming left V 0 bases short and J 0 bases short, with 13 bases between. The CDR3 coding sequence is TGTGCCAGCAGCGTAGGAGGGGGACGCTTCTCCTACAATGAGCAGTTCTTC. It specifies CASSVGGGRFSYNEQFF. Based on the CDR3 plus reference TRBV9 and TRBJ2-1, the full variable domain is DSGVTQTPKHLITATGQRVTLRCSPRSGDLSVYWYQQSLDQGLQFLIQYYNGEERAKGNILERFSAQQFPDLHSELNLSSLELGDSALYFCASSVGGGRFSYNEQFFGPGTRLTVL.

The chain carries TRBV28 and TRBJ1-1, with 11 positions matching TRBD1. In germline, CDR1 is MDHEN, CDR2 SYDVKM. V was pared by 4 bases and J by 5 bases, with 9 bases of the junction left unmatched. This CDR3 is built from 16 residues. This chain's CDR3 is CASSYRDRGSFTEAFF. CDR3 coding DNA: TGTGCCAGCAGTTACCGGGACAGGGGGTCTTTTACTGAAGCTTTCTTT.

The chain carries TRBV14 and TRBJ2-7, with a tentative D call TRBD2 (6 bases). V was shortened by 4 bases and J by 1 base, with 11 bases between the two germline ends. The germline V gene has CDR1 SGHDN and CDR2 FVKESK. The CDR3 spans 14 residues. This CDR3 reads CASSRVAESYEQYF. The CDR3 DNA reads as TGTGCCAGCAGCCGTGTAGCGGAGTCCTACGAGCAGTACTTC.

This clone was counted between two and nine times. The chain carries TRBV28 and TRBJ2-5, with D possibly TRBD1 on 5 matching bases. In germline, CDR1 is MDHEN, CDR2 SYDVKM. Trimming left V 6 bases short and J 5 bases short, with 16 bases between. The CDR3 contains 14 residues. CDR3 loop: CASSPGRRPETQYF. The CDR3 DNA reads as TGTGCCAGCAGCCCAGGGCGTAGGCCGGAGACCCAGTACTTC.

The chain couples TRBV6-5 to TRBJ2-7; 9 nucleotides align to TRBD1. The V gene end was trimmed by 6 bases and the J gene end by 3 bases; junction bases not matched to a gene: 9. The CDR3 runs 15 residues. The V gene's germline CDR1 is MNHEY and CDR2 SVGAGI. CDR3 loop: CASSRRTGGGYEQYF. CDR3 bases: TGTGCCAGCAGCCGCCGAACAGGGGGCGGCTACGAGCAGTACTTC.

V is TRBV5-4 and J is TRBJ2-1; a possible D gene is TRBD2 (6 bases). V dropped 5 bases and J dropped 5 bases, with 14 bases sitting between them. The CDR3 extends over 14 amino acids. The germline gives CDR1 SGHNT, CDR2 YYREEE (reference sequence). CDR3 sequence: CASSHRRGDNEQFF. The CDR3 DNA is TGTGCCAGCAGTCACAGGAGGGGAGACAATGAGCAGTTCTTC.

For the CDR3, the DNA is TGTGCCAGCAGCTTAGGGGGCCGGGAGACCCAGTACTTC. Translation: CASSLGGRETQYF. The chain carries TRBV7-3 and TRBJ2-5, with TRBD1 as a possible D gene (6 bases). The germline CDR1 and CDR2 sequences are SGHTA and FQGTGA. The CDR3 consists of 13 residues. Trimming shortened V by 2 bases and J by 5 bases, and 9 bases separated the two germline ends.

The chain is built from TRBV3-1 (or the pseudogene TRBV3-2) and TRBJ2-4, with a tentative D call TRBD2 (6 bases). Germline V lookup: CDR1 LGHDT, CDR2 YNNKEL (reference sequence). Trimming left V 0 bases short and J 3 bases short, with 12 bases between. The CDR3 is 16 amino acids. In nucleotides, the CDR3 is TGTGCCAGCAGCCAAGACTCCTGGAGGGACAAAAACATTCAGTACTTC. Translated: CASSQDSWRDKNIQYF.